The source of this TCR beta chain is a study of T cells in Graves' hyperthyroidism and ophthalmopathy. Notes on the study in general: Most clonotypes that expanded in the thyroid above 0.001 also showed up in blood. Before onset, by a median of around 6.1 months, the model predicted ophthalmopathy.

This clonotype was seen a few times. Its antigen remains unidentified. RNA transcripts provided the source from which TCR beta CDR3 regions were amplified. With the HTBI primer set, the TCR CDR3 went through a first round of RT-PCR. From the multiplex PCR reads, TCRdb called clonotypes with MiXCR, one entry per CDR3 protein. Counted here are around 270,000 distinct CDR3 sequences, roughly a fifth occurring once; the ten biggest clones make up less than 40%. A Clinical Activity Score of at least 3, a NOSPECS grade of at least 4 and a duration under 3 months were recorded in the ophthalmopathy patients. This TCR was sampled from a man in his fifties or sixties with Graves' ophthalmopathy. What was sequenced was blood.

The CDR3 DNA reads TGTGCCAGCAGCCAAGAGGGAAATCAGGGCGGTCAGCCCCAGCATTTT. It is translated as CASSQEGNQGGQPQHF. The chain combines TRBV4-2 with TRBJ1-5; tentative D call: TRBD1 (5 bases). The CDR3 is 16 residues long. The germline V gene encodes CDR1 LGHNA and CDR2 YNFKEQ. Trimming removed 0 bases at V and 6 bases at J, with 15 bases between.